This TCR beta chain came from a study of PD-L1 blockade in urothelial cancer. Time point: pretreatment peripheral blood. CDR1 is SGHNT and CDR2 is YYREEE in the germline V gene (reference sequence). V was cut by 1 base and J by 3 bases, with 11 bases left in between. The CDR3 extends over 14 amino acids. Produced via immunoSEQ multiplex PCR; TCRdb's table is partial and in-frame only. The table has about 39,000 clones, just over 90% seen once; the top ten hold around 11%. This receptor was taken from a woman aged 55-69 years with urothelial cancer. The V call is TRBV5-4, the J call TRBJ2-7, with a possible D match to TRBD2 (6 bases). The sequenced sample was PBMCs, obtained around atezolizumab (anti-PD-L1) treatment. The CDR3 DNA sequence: TGTGCCAGCAGCTTGTCGGGGGTAAACTACGAGCAGTACTTC. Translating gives CASSLSGVNYEQYF.